This T cell receptor beta chain was obtained from a study of patients and donors after allogeneic stem cell transplantation. The ends were cut back, 4 bases at V and 1 base at J, with 10 bases in the middle. The CDR3 runs 13 residues. CDR1 and CDR2 from the germline V gene are SQVTM and ANQGSEA. TCRdb re-called the RT-PCR reads with MiXCR, one entry per CDR3 protein. The sample gives 90,000 to 130,000 distinct CDR3 sequences, around 33% of which show up once; around 27% is in the top ten. Sequencing was done on a sample of blood, either unsorted or a sorted T cell fraction (not recorded which). This sequence was found in a human donor who was either an allogeneic HSCT recipient or a stem cell or donor lymphocyte infusion donor (not recorded which). It is not recorded whose cells these are; they may come from a transplant donor. V gene TRBV29-1 combines with J gene TRBJ1-1; D is unclear. Here the CDR3 reads CSVGARANTEAFF. CDR3 sequence (DNA): TGCAGCGTTGGAGCGAGGGCGAACACTGAAGCTTTCTTT.